The 3 T cell receptor beta chains in this list originate from one sample, sequenced in a study of T-cell memory formation after mild COVID-19. TCRdb re-called the 5' RACE reads with MiXCR, one entry per CDR3 protein. The table lists 390,000 or so distinct CDR3 sequences, approximately 15% of them singletons. The sample taken for sequencing was PBMCs or a T cell subset sorted from them (not recorded which). Receptor source: a man younger than 30 who had mild COVID-19 (a few samples of this study predate the infection). Cell type and time point are not known.

There are a few counts of this clonotype. This chain's CDR3 is CASSSSSGGSYEQYF. As DNA, the CDR3 is TGTGCCAGCAGCTCTTCTAGCGGGGGATCCTACGAGCAGTACTTC. The chain uses TRBV7-2 and TRBJ2-7, with 10 bases lining up with TRBD2. From germline, CDR1 is SGHTA and CDR2 FQGNSA. With V trimmed by 4 bases and J by 1 base, 4 bases remained unmatched. There are 15 residues in the CDR3.

This clonotype turned up a few times. The chain couples TRBV19 to TRBJ2-7, with D maybe TRBD1 (6 bases). V lost 3 bases and J 5 bases, leaving 8 bases between the germline ends. There are 12 residues in the CDR3. CDR1 is LNHDA and CDR2 is SQIVND in the germline V gene (reference sequence). The CDR3 region has the DNA TGTGCCAGTAGTATCCAGGGGAACGAGCAGTACTTC. Encoded protein: CASSIQGNEQYF.

The chain joins TRBV14 to TRBJ1-4; the match to TRBD1 covers 11 bases. Germline trimming cut 4 bases from V and 2 bases from J; bases unmatched to any gene: 3. The CDR3 has 16 residues. Germline-derived CDR1 and CDR2 are SGHDN and FVKESK. In nucleotides, the CDR3 is TGTGCCAGCAGCCGGACAGGGGGCGCGACTAATGAAAAACTGTTTTTT. Its translation is CASSRTGGATNEKLFF.